The clone carrying this T cell receptor (beta chain) was picked up a small number of times. The antigen is undetermined. Together with a sample-barcoded 5' primer, a J-beta primer mix was included in a second PCR lasting roughly 6 to 12 cycles. TCRdb reanalysed the 5' RACE reads using MiXCR and keeps one entry per CDR3 protein. The sample has approximately 960,000 distinct CDR3 sequences; 25% to 35% are singletons. This sample was included in a study of blood T cells in healthy people across ages. General study points: Estimates drawn from one million T cells were deemed to understate diversity. When set beside aged donors, long-lived donors presented more naive CD4+ cells and higher diversity. A conclusive naive versus antigen-experienced comparison was prevented by the unsorted PBMCs.

This CDR3 is 16 amino acids long. The J segment lost 4 bases and the V segment lost 4 bases, leaving 7 bases of the junction unmatched. Germline V gives CDR1 SGHKS, CDR2 YYEKEE (reference sequence). In addition, the sample was reused for a study of T cells of mothers and their children.

The source is a middle-aged woman in good health. The chain is built from TRBV5-5 and TRBJ2-3; 12 bases align to TRBD1. Material: blood. CDR3 amino acids: CASSQPGTGGADTQYF. CDR3 in DNA: TGTGCCAGCAGCCAACCAGGGACAGGGGGCGCAGATACGCAGTATTTT.